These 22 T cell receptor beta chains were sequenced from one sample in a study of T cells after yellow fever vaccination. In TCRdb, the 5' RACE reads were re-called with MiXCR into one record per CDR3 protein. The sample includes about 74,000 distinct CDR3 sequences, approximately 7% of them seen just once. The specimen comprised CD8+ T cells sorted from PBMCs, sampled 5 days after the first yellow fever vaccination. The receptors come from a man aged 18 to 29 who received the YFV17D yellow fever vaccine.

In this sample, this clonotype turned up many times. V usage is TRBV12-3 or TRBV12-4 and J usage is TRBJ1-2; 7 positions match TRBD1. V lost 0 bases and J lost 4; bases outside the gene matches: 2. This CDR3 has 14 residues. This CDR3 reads CASSLAGTAYGYTF. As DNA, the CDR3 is TGTGCCAGCAGTTTAGCCGGGACAGCCTATGGCTACACCTTC.

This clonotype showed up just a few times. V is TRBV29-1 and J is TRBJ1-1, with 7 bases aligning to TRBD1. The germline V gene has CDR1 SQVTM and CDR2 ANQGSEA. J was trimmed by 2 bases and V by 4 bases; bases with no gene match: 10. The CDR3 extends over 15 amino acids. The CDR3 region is CSVVAGRGGNTEAFF. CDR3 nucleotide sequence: TGCAGCGTTGTGGCGGGGCGAGGGGGCAACACTGAAGCTTTCTTT.

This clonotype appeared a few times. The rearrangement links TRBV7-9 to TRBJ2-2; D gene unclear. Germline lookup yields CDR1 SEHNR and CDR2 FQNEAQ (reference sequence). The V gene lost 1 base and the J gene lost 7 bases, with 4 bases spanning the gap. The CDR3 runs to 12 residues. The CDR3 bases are TGTGCCAGCAGCTTAGTTCTCGGGGAGCTGTTTTTT. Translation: CASSLVLGELFF.

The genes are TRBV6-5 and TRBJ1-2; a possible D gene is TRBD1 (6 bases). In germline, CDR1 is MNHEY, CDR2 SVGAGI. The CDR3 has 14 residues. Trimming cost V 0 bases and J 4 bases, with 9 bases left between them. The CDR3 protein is CASSYSGQSYGYTF. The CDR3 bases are TGTGCCAGCAGTTACTCTGGACAGAGCTATGGCTACACCTTC.

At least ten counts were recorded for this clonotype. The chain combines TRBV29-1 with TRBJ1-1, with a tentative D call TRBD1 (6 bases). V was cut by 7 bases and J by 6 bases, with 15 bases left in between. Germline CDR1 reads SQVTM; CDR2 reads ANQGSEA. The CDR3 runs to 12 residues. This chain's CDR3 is CSGTKGVAEAFF. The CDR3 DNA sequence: TGCAGCGGGACTAAGGGGGTCGCTGAAGCTTTCTTT.

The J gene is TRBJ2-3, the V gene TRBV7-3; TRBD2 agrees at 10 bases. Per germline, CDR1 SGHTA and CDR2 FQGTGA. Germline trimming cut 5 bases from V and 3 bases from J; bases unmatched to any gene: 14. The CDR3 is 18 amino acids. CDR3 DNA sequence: TGTGCCAGCAGCCCTGGGGCAAGACTAGCGGGTTATACAGATACGCAGTATTTT. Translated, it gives CASSPGARLAGYTDTQYF.

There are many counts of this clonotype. CDR3: CASSFAHRGRATQYF. In DNA, the CDR3 is TGTGCCAGCAGTTTCGCCCACAGGGGACGGGCGACCCAGTACTTC. The chain uses TRBV28 and TRBJ2-5; 7 bases match TRBD1. The J segment lost 7 bases and the V segment lost 3 bases, leaving 11 bases of the junction unmatched. CDR1 and CDR2 (germline): MDHEN, SYDVKM. The CDR3 covers 15 residues.

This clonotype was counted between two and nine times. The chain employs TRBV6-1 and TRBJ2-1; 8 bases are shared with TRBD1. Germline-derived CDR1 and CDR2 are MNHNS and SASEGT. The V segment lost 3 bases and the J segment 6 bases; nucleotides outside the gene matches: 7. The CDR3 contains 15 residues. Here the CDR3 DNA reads TGTGCCAGCAGTGATTTCGGGACAGGCCTCAATGAGCAGTTCTTC. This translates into CASSDFGTGLNEQFF.

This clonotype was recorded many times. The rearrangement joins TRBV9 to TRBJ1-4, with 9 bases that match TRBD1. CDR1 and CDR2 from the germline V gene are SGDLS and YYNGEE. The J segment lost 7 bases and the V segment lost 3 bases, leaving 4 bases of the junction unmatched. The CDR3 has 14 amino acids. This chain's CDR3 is CASSATGGREKLFF. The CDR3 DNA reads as TGTGCCAGCAGCGCGACAGGGGGTCGTGAAAAACTGTTTTTT.

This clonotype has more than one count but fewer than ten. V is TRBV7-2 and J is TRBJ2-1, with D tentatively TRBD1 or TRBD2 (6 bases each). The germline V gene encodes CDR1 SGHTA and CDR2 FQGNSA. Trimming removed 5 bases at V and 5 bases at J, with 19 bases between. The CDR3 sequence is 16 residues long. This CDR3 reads CASSILGGGGHNEQFF. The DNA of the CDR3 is TGTGCCAGCAGCATTCTAGGGGGAGGTGGGCACAATGAGCAGTTCTTC.

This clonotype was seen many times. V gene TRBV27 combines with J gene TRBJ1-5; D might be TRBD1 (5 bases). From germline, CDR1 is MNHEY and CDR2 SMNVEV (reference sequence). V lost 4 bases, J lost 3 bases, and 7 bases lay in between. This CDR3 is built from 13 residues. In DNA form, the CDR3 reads TGTGCCAGCAGTTGGGGCCCCAATCAGCCCCAGCATTTT. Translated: CASSWGPNQPQHF.

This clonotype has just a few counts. The CDR3 bases are TGTGCCAGCAGCCAAGGTACGGGGGCGGACACAGATACGCAGTATTTT. Residues: CASSQGTGADTDTQYF. The chain joins TRBV3-1 to TRBJ2-3; the D call may be TRBD1 or TRBD2 (6 bases each). V was cut by 1 base and J by 2 bases, with 13 bases left in between. Germline loops: CDR1 LGHDT, CDR2 YNNKEL (reference sequence). The CDR3 contains 16 residues.

CDR3 DNA sequence: TGTGCCAGCAGCTTGAACAGGGCCGGATTTAACTATGGCTACACCTTC. Translated, it gives CASSLNRAGFNYGYTF. The chain employs TRBV5-6 and TRBJ1-2; TRBD1 is a possible D gene (6 bases). With 1 base removed from V and 1 base from J, the gap between germline ends came to 14 bases. Germline CDR1 and CDR2: SGHDT and YYEEEE. The CDR3 spans 16 residues. The whole variable domain, remainder taken from reference TRBV5-6 and TRBJ1-2, is DAGVTQSPTHLIKTRGQQVTLRCSPKSGHDTVSWYQQALGQGPQFIFQYYEEEERQRGNFPDRFSGHQFPNYSSELNVNALLLGDSALYLCASSLNRAGFNYGYTFGSGTRLTVV.

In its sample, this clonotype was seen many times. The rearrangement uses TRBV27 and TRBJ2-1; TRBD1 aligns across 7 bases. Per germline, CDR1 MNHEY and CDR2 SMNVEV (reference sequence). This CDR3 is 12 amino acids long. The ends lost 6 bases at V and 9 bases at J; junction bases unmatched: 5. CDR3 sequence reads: CASSRRQGEQFF. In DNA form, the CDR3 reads TGTGCCAGCAGCCGCCGACAGGGTGAGCAGTTCTTC.

The CDR3 here is CASSYGTGRTDTQYF. In DNA, the CDR3 is TGTGCCAGCAGTTACGGGACAGGGAGGACAGATACGCAGTATTTT. The rearrangement links TRBV6-5 to TRBJ2-3, with 9 bases identical to TRBD1. Germline trimming cut 2 bases from V and 3 bases from J; bases unmatched to any gene: 3. The CDR3 totals 15 residues. CDR1 is MNHEY and CDR2 is SVGAGI in the germline V gene.

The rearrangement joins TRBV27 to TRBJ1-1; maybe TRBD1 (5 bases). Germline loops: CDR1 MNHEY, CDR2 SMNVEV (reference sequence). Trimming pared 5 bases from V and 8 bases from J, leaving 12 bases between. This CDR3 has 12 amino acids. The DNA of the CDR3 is TGTGCCAGCAGTGGGGCTCGGTCCGAAGCTTTCTTT. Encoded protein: CASSGARSEAFF.

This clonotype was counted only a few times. The CDR3 region has the DNA TGTGCCAGCAGTTACCTCGGACAGGGTAACTATGGCTACACCTTC. Its translation is CASSYLGQGNYGYTF. The chain couples TRBV6-5 to TRBJ1-2; 8 bases agree with TRBD1. Looked up from germline, CDR1 is MNHEY and CDR2 is SVGAGI. The CDR3 has 15 residues. The ends lost 2 bases at V and 1 base at J; junction bases unmatched: 3.

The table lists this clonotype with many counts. The CDR3 DNA is TGCGCCAGCAGCCAGGGATCGGACAGTTCCTACGAGCAGTACTTC. Residues: CASSQGSDSSYEQYF. The chain has TRBV4-1 and TRBJ2-7; D is perhaps TRBD1 (6 bases). V shed 3 bases and J shed 1 base, with 13 bases lying between them. Germline assignment: CDR1 MGHRA and CDR2 YSYEKL. The length of the CDR3 is 15 residues.

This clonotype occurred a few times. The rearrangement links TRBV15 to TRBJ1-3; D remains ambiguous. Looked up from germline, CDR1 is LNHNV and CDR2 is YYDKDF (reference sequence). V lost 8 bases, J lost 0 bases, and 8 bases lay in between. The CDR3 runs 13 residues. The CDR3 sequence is CATSSSSGNTIYF. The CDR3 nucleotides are TGTGCCACCTCCAGCAGCTCTGGAAACACCATATATTTT.

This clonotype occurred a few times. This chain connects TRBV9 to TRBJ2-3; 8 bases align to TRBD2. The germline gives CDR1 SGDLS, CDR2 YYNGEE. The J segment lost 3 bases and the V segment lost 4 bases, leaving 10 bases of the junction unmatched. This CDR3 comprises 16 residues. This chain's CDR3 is CASSPIEREKTDTQYF. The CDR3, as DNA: TGTGCCAGCAGCCCTATTGAGCGGGAGAAAACAGATACGCAGTATTTT.

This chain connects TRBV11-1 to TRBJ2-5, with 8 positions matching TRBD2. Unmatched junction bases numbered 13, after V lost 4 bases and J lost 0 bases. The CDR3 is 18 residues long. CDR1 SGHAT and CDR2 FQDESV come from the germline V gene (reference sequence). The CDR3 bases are TGTGCCAGCAGCTCAGACTCCGCGGGGGGCACGTACCAAGAGACCCAGTACTTC. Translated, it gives CASSSDSAGGTYQETQYF.

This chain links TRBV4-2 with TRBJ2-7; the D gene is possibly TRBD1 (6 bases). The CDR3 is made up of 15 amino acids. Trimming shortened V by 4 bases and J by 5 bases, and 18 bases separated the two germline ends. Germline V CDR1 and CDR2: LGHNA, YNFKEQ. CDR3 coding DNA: TGTGCCAGCAGCCCCTCTCAGGGGAGCGGACACGAGCAGTACGTC. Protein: CASSPSQGSGHEQYV.